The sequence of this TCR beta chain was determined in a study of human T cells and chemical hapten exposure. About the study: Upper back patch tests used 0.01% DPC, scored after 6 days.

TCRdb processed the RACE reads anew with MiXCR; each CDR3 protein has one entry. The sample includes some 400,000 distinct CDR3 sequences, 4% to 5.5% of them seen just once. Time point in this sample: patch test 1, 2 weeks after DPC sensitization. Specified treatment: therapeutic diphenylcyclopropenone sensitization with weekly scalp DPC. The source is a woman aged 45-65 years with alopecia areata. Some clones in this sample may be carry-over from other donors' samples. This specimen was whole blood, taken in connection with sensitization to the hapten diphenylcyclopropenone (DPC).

The CDR3 loop reads CASSTSIGTASQPQHF. The DNA of the CDR3 is TGTGCCAGCAGTACTTCTATCGGGACGGCTAGCCAGCCCCAGCATTTT. The chain employs TRBV2 and TRBJ1-5, with D tentatively TRBD1 (5 bases). Germline V gene data show CDR1 as SNHLY and CDR2 as FYNNEI. The CDR3 contains 16 residues. Trimming took off 5 bases at V and 7 bases at J, with 21 bases between the two ends.